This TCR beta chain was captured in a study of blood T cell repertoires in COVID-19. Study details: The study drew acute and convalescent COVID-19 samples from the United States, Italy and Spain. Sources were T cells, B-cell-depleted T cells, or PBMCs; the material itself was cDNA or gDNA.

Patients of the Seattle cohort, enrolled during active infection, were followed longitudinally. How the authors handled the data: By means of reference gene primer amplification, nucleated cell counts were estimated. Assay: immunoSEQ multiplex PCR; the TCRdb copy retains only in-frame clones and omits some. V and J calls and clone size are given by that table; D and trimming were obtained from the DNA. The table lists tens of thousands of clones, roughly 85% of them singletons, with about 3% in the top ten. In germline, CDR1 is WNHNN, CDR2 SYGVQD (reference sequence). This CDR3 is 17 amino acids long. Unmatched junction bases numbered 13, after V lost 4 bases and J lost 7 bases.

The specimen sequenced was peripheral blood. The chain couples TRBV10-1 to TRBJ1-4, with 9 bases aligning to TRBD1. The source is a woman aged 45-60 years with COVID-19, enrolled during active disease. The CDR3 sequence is CASSGDRESVQGEKLFF. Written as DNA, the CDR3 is TGCGCCAGCAGTGGGGACAGGGAGTCGGTCCAGGGTGAAAAACTGTTTTTT.